This T cell receptor beta chain was profiled in a study of human T cells and chemical hapten exposure. Study-wide context: An approximately 2 cm by approximately 2 cm inner upper arm patch received 2% DPC for sensitization. Recorded diagnoses among the mostly female patients were alopecia areata, totalis or universalis.

This clonotype has a count of ten or more. The target antigen is unknown. One entry per CDR3 protein, called by TCRdb with MiXCR from the RACE reads. In the table there are about 100,000 distinct CDR3 sequences, about an eighth of which are singletons. V was pared by 6 bases and J by 7 bases, with 7 bases between. The germline gives CDR1 LGHDT, CDR2 YNNKEL (reference sequence). This CDR3 contains 11 residues. As for time point: patch test 2, 6 weeks after DPC sensitization. Treatment described: therapeutic diphenylcyclopropenone sensitization with weekly scalp DPC. Study-level findings and limits: Alopecia in the donors means their immune response may deviate from healthy people's.

This sequence was found in a woman aged 40 to 50 with alopecia areata. Some clones in this sample may be carry-over from other donors' samples. This material consisted of whole blood, taken in connection with sensitization to the hapten diphenylcyclopropenone (DPC). V is TRBV3-1 and J is TRBJ2-1, with D tentatively TRBD1 (5 bases). CDR3 DNA: TGTGCCAGCAGTCCAGGGAATGAGCAGTTCTTC. Its translation: CASSPGNEQFF.